The following is a T cell receptor (beta chain) sequence with its context. Its antigen is not known. TCRdb's table, derived via immunoSEQ multiplex PCR, lists solely in-frame clones and lacks some. The sample yields about 22,000 clones, about four fifths seen once. CDR3 length: 14 residues. Trimming removed 3 bases from V and 4 bases from J, with 10 bases in between. Germline V gives CDR1 SGHNT, CDR2 YYREEE (reference sequence). The data originate from a study of OX40 agonist ivuxolimab in advanced cancers. The study, taken as a whole, reports: The investigators did not determine what antigen specificity the expanded peripheral T cells had.

This chain joins TRBV5-4 and TRBJ2-2, with no clear D. This clonotype was obtained from an adult with an advanced solid tumor such as melanoma, head and neck, liver or kidney cancer. The material sequenced was CD4+ or CD8+ T cells sorted from blood, taken in a trial of the OX40 agonist ivuxolimab. CDR3: CASSSVGATGELFF. The CDR3 DNA follows: TGTGCCAGCAGCTCAGTAGGAGCCACCGGGGAGCTGTTTTTT.